This T cell receptor beta chain comes out of a study of neurological immune-mediated disorders. The study built unsorted libraries from 2 million PBMCs kept at -80 C. Ten or more counts support this clonotype. V lost 6 bases and J lost 7, with 13 bases in between. CDR1 DFQATT and CDR2 SNEGSKA come from the germline V gene (reference sequence). The CDR3 consists of 11 residues. The making of cDNA relied on 5'RACE with 10-nucleotide random UMIs. Sequencing of 15-18 subjects in each run yielded over 190 million TCR-beta sequences. TCRdb re-called the 5' RACE reads with MiXCR, one entry per CDR3 protein. The sample lists tens of thousands of distinct CDR3 sequences; 15% were seen once.

The specimen sequenced was PBMCs. The source is a female donor with HTLV-1-associated myelopathy (HAM/TSP). The chain joins TRBV20-1 to TRBJ2-7; D possibly corresponds to TRBD2 (5 bases). The CDR3 DNA sequence: TGCAGTGCAACCCGTACGGGGGAGCAGTACTTC. Translating gives CSATRTGEQYF.